The 25 T cell receptor beta chains below all came from one sample that was sequenced in a study of persistence of HIV-infected CD4 T cells. The antigens for these receptors are not known. This was the immunoSEQ version 4 assay in survey mode. The table came from immunoSEQ multiplex PCR; TCRdb's copy has only in-frame clones and leaves some out. The sample consists of some 41,000 clones, over 80% of them appearing once. This nonspecific control used anti-CD3/anti-CD28 bead stimulation of CD4+ T cells. Sorting selected CD4+ T cells upregulating both CD40 ligand and CD69. This material consisted of CD4+ T cells sorted from PBMCs after approximately 19-hour stimulation, taken from a patient who received antiretroviral therapy. The source of these receptors is an adult man with HIV who was CMV-seropositive.

This rearrangement joins TRBV18 to TRBJ2-7; D is possibly TRBD2 (5 bases). V lost 2 bases and J 0 bases, leaving 11 bases between the germline ends. Germline CDR1 KGHSH, CDR2 LQKENI. The CDR3 extends over 15 amino acids. CDR3 DNA sequence: TGTGCCAGCTCACCAAGGGCAGAGGGCTCCTACGAGCAGTACTTC. Translation gives CASSPRAEGSYEQYF.

This rearrangement joins TRBV2 to TRBJ1-6, with no clear D. The CDR3 loop spans 16 amino acids. CDR1 and CDR2 from the germline V gene are SNHLY and FYNNEI. V dropped 1 base and J dropped 10 bases, with 17 bases sitting between them. The DNA of the CDR3 is TGTGCCAGCAGTGAAGAGGCCTTCGTAAGAGGGTCACCCCTCCACTTT. This gives the protein CASSEEAFVRGSPLHF.

The chain carries TRBV12-5 and TRBJ1-3; D not resolved. The CDR3 is 14 residues long. Trimming removed 1 base at V and 1 base at J, with 5 bases between. The germline V gene has CDR1 LGHNT and CDR2 FRNRAP. The CDR3 sequence is CASGLAGSGNTIYF. The CDR3 DNA follows: TGTGCTAGTGGTTTGGCCGGTTCTGGAAACACCATATATTTT.

The chain links TRBV6-5 to TRBJ1-1; the D is unclear. The CDR3 spans 14 residues. Trimming left V 6 bases short and J 0 bases short, with 11 bases between. Germline-derived CDR1 and CDR2 are MNHEY and SVGAGI. CDR3 DNA sequence: TGTGCCAGCAGCGCTAGCCATTTGAACACTGAAGCTTTCTTT. Translation: CASSASHLNTEAFF.

The chain has TRBV12-3 or TRBV12-4 and TRBJ1-2, with no clear D. V was trimmed by 5 bases and J by 5 bases, leaving 9 bases between them. This CDR3 has 12 residues. The CDR3 reads CASSPSRYGYTF. The CDR3 DNA is TGTGCCAGCAGTCCATCCAGGTATGGCTACACCTTC.

The DNA for the CDR3 is TGCGCCAGCAGCCAAGCCGTTAATCCCAATTCACCCCTCCACTTT. Its translation: CASSQAVNPNSPLHF. The chain is built from TRBV5-1 and TRBJ1-6; D is uncertain. This CDR3 is built from 15 residues. V was trimmed by 4 bases and J by 7 bases, leaving 15 bases between them. Germline V gives CDR1 SGHRS, CDR2 YFSETQ.

The V gene is TRBV30, the J gene TRBJ2-2, with 8 bases fitting TRBD1. This CDR3 is built from 17 residues. Germline V gives CDR1 GTSNPN, CDR2 SVGIG (reference sequence). The J segment lost 5 bases and the V segment lost 4 bases, leaving 15 bases of the junction unmatched. The CDR3, as DNA: TGTGCCTGGACCACAAAACCAGGGGGCAAAAGAACCGGGGAGCTGTTTTTT. It translates to CAWTTKPGGKRTGELFF.

The J gene is TRBJ1-5, the V gene TRBV19; D is ambiguous. The germline gives CDR1 LNHDA, CDR2 SQIVND (reference sequence). This CDR3 contains 15 residues. The germline V and J ends were trimmed by 3 bases and 1 base, with 10 bases remaining between them. This chain's CDR3 is CASSIDWGSNQPQHF. As DNA, the CDR3 is TGTGCCAGTAGTATCGATTGGGGAAGCAATCAGCCCCAGCATTTT.

Here the CDR3 reads CASSEAGVRVNTEAFF. The CDR3 nucleotides read TGTGCCAGCAGTGAAGCGGGGGTCCGAGTGAACACTGAAGCTTTCTTT. V is TRBV6-1 and J is TRBJ1-1, with a tentative D call TRBD1 (5 bases). CDR1 and CDR2 from the germline V gene are MNHNS and SASEGT. The CDR3 length is 16 residues. The ends were cut back, 0 bases at V and 0 bases at J, with 11 bases in the middle.

V is TRBV29-1 and J is TRBJ1-2, with D perhaps matching TRBD1 (6 bases). CDR3 length equals 12 residues. Germline CDR1 reads SQVTM; CDR2 reads ANQGSEA. V dropped 8 bases and J dropped 8 bases, with 18 bases sitting between them. The CDR3 bases are TGCAGCTCCACACGTGGGGGGCAAGGCTACACCTTC. Translation: CSSTRGGQGYTF.

This rearrangement joins TRBV19 to TRBJ1-2, with D perhaps TRBD1 (5 bases). Germline loops: CDR1 LNHDA, CDR2 SQIVND (reference sequence). This CDR3 is built from 13 residues. V lost 9 bases, J lost 1 base, and 12 bases lay in between. The CDR3 nucleotides read TGTGCCAGCGGAGAGACAGTTAACTATGGCTACACCTTC. This gives the protein CASGETVNYGYTF.

The chain couples TRBV3-1 (or the pseudogene TRBV3-2) to TRBJ2-7, with no clear D. The CDR3 is 13 amino acids. V was trimmed by 2 bases and J by 0 bases, leaving 5 bases between them. Germline CDR1 and CDR2: LGHDT and YNNKEL (reference sequence). CDR3: CASSQRVSYEQYF. CDR3 sequence (DNA): TGTGCCAGCAGCCAAAGAGTCTCCTACGAGCAGTACTTC.

The chain links TRBV6-1 to TRBJ2-2, with D perhaps matching TRBD2 (6 bases). The CDR3 contains 15 residues. V lost 2 bases and J lost 6, with 13 bases in between. CDR1 is MNHNS, CDR2 SASEGT, per germline. The chain's CDR3 is CASSERIASAGELFF. The CDR3 DNA follows: TGTGCCAGCAGTGAAAGAATAGCTAGCGCCGGGGAGCTGTTTTTT.

The gene calls are TRBV5-1 and TRBJ2-1; 9 nucleotides align to TRBD1. After removal of 1 base from V and 4 bases from J, the junction contained 3 bases not matched to a gene. Germline-derived CDR1 and CDR2 are SGHRS and YFSETQ. CDR3 length: 15 residues. The CDR3, as DNA: TGCGCCAGCAGCTTGTCGACAGGGGGATACAATGAGCAGTTCTTC. This translates into CASSLSTGGYNEQFF.

This clone appeared once. This chain connects TRBV9 to TRBJ2-2; TRBD2 might be the D (6 bases). Germline V lookup: CDR1 SGDLS, CDR2 YYNGEE. There are 14 residues in the CDR3. V was cut by 4 bases and J by 2 bases, with 9 bases left in between. DNA for the CDR3: TGTGCCAGCAGCCCTAGCGCTAACACCGGGGAGCTGTTTTTT. Translating it yields CASSPSANTGELFF.

The rearrangement uses TRBV18 and TRBJ1-1; D gene unclear. The CDR3 has 14 residues. V shed 3 bases and J shed 0 bases, with 8 bases lying between them. Germline values: CDR1 KGHSH, CDR2 LQKENI. This CDR3 is CASSPYEMNTEAFF. The CDR3 bases are TGTGCCAGCTCACCTTACGAGATGAACACTGAAGCTTTCTTT.

The rearrangement links TRBV5-6 to TRBJ1-1, with TRBD1 matching over 7 bases. Germline loops: CDR1 SGHDT, CDR2 YYEEEE. The CDR3 is 15 amino acids. The trim removed 3 bases at V and 4 bases at J, leaving 9 bases unmatched. CDR3 amino acids: CASSYNRGKSTEAFF. For the CDR3, the DNA is TGTGCCAGCAGCTATAACAGGGGAAAAAGCACTGAAGCTTTCTTT.

The chain links TRBV9 to TRBJ2-2; tentatively, D is TRBD2 (5 bases). With 2 bases removed from V and 0 bases from J, the gap between germline ends came to 11 bases. The CDR3 is 16 amino acids. The germline V gene has CDR1 SGDLS and CDR2 YYNGEE. The CDR3 sequence is CASSVAGNTNTGELFF. Written as DNA, the CDR3 is TGTGCCAGCAGCGTGGCGGGTAACACGAACACCGGGGAGCTGTTTTTT.

The chain is built from TRBV25-1 and TRBJ2-7, with TRBD2 matching over 10 bases. CDR1 is MGHDK and CDR2 is SYGVNS in the germline V gene. This CDR3 spans 14 amino acids. The V and J ends lost 4 bases and 7 bases, in that order; junction bases with no gene match: 7. The CDR3 reads CASSGGLSGREQYF. The DNA for the CDR3 is TGTGCCAGCAGTGGAGGCCTTAGCGGGAGGGAGCAGTACTTC.

V is TRBV30 and J is TRBJ2-7; TRBD2 is a possible D gene (6 bases). Trimming left V 5 bases short and J 6 bases short, with 14 bases between. The CDR3 extends over 12 amino acids. In germline, CDR1 is GTSNPN, CDR2 SVGIG (reference sequence). CDR3: CAWGPEGIEQYF. The CDR3, as DNA: TGTGCCTGGGGTCCGGAGGGTATCGAGCAGTACTTC. Full variable domain (missing parts from reference TRBV30 and TRBJ2-7): SQTIHQWPATLVQPVGSPLSLECTVEGTSNPNLYWYRQAAGRGLQLLFYSVGIGQISSEVPQNLSASRPQDRQFILSSKKLLLSDSGFYLCAWGPEGIEQYFGPGTRLTVT.

The V and J genes are TRBV30 and TRBJ1-1; D is uncertain. The CDR3 is made up of 15 amino acids. Trimming cost V 1 base and J 4 bases, with 16 bases left between them. CDR1 is GTSNPN and CDR2 is SVGIG in the germline V gene (reference sequence). The chain's CDR3 is CAWSAQGRWGTEAFF. The CDR3, as DNA: TGTGCCTGGAGTGCGCAAGGGCGTTGGGGCACTGAAGCTTTCTTT.

This chain joins TRBV18 and TRBJ2-1, with TRBD2 matching over 15 bases. The CDR3 has 15 amino acids. Germline trimming cut 2 bases from V and 8 bases from J; bases unmatched to any gene: 1. The germline CDR1 and CDR2 sequences are KGHSH and LQKENI. CDR3 sequence reads: CASSPGLAGGHEQFF. CDR3 sequence (DNA): TGTGCCAGCTCACCAGGACTAGCGGGAGGGCATGAGCAGTTCTTC.

Regarding this clone: A read error may account for a junction end that differs from germline. V is TRBV6-6 and J is TRBJ1-2, with 8 bases matching TRBD1. The CDR3 length is 17 residues. In germline, CDR1 is MNHNY, CDR2 SVGAGI (reference sequence). CDR3 amino acids: CAGSRGLGTGLNYGYTF. In nucleotides, the CDR3 is TGTGCCGGCAGCCGAGGATTGGGGACAGGACTTAACTATGGCTACACCTTC.

The V and J genes are TRBV29-1 and TRBJ1-2, with a weak D call TRBD1 (6 bases). Germline V gives CDR1 SQVTM, CDR2 ANQGSEA. V was pared by 7 bases and J by 7 bases, with 16 bases between. The CDR3 loop spans 12 amino acids. The CDR3 nucleotides are TGCAGCGCCAAACAGGGCTTCCCTGGCTACACCTTC. Its protein product is CSAKQGFPGYTF.

The V and J genes are TRBV6-5 and TRBJ2-1; a possible D gene is TRBD1 (5 bases). V was pared by 0 bases and J by 5 bases, with 8 bases between. This CDR3 is 14 amino acids long. Germline loops: CDR1 MNHEY, CDR2 SVGAGI. The CDR3 DNA follows: TGTGCCAGCAGTTACTCGGGCAGGGACAATGAGCAGTTCTTC. This codes for CASSYSGRDNEQFF.